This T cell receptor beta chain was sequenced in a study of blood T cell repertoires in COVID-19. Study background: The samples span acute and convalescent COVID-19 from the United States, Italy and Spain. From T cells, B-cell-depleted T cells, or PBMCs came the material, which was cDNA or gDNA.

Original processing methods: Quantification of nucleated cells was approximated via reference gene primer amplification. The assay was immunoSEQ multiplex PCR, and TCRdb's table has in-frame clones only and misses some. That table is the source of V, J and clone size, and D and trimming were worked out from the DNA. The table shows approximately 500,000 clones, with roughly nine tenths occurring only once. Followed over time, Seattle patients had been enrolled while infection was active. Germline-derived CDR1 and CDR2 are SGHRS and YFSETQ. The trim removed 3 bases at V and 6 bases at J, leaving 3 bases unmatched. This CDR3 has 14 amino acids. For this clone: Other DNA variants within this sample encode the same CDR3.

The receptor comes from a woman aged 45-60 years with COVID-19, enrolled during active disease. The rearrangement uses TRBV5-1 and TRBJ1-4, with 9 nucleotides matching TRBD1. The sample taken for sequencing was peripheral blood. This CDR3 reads CASSSGTGHEKLFF. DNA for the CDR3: TGCGCCAGCAGCTCCGGGACAGGGCATGAAAAACTGTTTTTT.